This TCR beta chain originates from a study of control samples from healthy donors and cancer patients. Trimming pared 3 bases from V and 0 bases from J, leaving 7 bases between. CDR3 length: 14 residues. CDR1 and CDR2 (germline): SGDLS, YYNGEE. Measured with immunoSEQ multiplex PCR; TCRdb has only the in-frame clones, and not every one. Of 70,000 to 95,000 clones in the sample, 91% were seen once. The sequenced sample was blood. The TCR originated in a woman between 25 and 40 years old in good health. J is TRBJ2-4 and V is TRBV9; D ambiguous. CDR3: CASSGSLAKNIQYF. The CDR3 region has the DNA TGTGCCAGCAGCGGCAGCTTAGCCAAAAACATTCAGTACTTC.